This TCR beta chain was sequenced during a study of T cells in localized non-small cell lung cancer. Study conclusions and caveats: Those with higher blood T cell density had longer overall survival. Uninvolved adjacent lung, not tumor, had the highest T cell clonality. A single tumor region was sequenced, leaving heterogeneity possible. Detection in adjacent lung was observed for a median approximately 52 of the top 100 tumor clones.

On this clone itself: Its antigen is still unknown.

The repertoire was sequenced with immunoSEQ multiplex PCR; TCRdb's copy has only in-frame clones and lacks some. The sample lists about 28,000 clones, 70% to 90% occurring once. The TCR comes from a woman aged 18-50 years with stage I lung adenocarcinoma. The starting material was peripheral blood, obtained before any cancer treatment.

The CDR3 is CASSLVLAGATDTQYF. CDR3 sequence (DNA): TGTGCCAGCAGCTTAGTACTAGCGGGAGCCACAGATACGCAGTATTTT. The chain uses TRBV7-9 and TRBJ2-3, with 11 bases aligning to TRBD2. Germline V lookup: CDR1 SEHNR, CDR2 FQNEAQ (reference sequence). CDR3 size: 16 residues. With 1 base clipped from V and 2 bases from J, the junction kept 2 bases outside the gene matches.